The present T cell receptor beta chain was sequenced within a study of blood T cell repertoires in COVID-19. Study details: From T cells, B-cell-depleted T cells, or PBMCs came the material, which was cDNA or gDNA.

Trimming took off 3 bases at V and 6 bases at J, with 3 bases between the two ends. The CDR3 runs 11 residues. For this clone: Other nucleotide sequences from this sample produce the same CDR3.

Clones were read by immunoSEQ multiplex PCR, and TCRdb kept only the in-frame ones, dropping some. Among about 230,000 clones listed, around 83% were seen once. The V call is TRBV12-3 or TRBV12-4, the J call TRBJ2-1; D is undetermined. The sequencing input was peripheral blood. The clonotype originates from a man aged 80 or over with acute or convalescent COVID-19. CDR3 residues: CASSFLNEQFF. The CDR3 coding sequence is TGTGCCAGCAGTTTTCTCAATGAGCAGTTCTTC.